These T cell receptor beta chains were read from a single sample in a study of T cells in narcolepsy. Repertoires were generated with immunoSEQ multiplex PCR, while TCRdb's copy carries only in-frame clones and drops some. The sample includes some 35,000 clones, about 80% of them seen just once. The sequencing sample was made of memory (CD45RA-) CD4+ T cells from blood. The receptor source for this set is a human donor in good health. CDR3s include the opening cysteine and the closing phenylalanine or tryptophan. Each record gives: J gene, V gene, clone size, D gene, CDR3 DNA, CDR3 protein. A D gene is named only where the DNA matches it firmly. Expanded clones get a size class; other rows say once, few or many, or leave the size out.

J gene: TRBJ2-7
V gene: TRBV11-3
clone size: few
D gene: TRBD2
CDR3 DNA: TGTGCCAGCAGCAAACTAGCGGGAGGAGCCTACGAGCAGTACTTC
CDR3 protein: CASSKLAGGAYEQYF

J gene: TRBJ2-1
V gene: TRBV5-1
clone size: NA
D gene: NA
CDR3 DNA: TGCGCCAGCAGCCCGGTATGGGAGAGTGAGCAGTTCTTC
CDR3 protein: CASSPVWESEQFF

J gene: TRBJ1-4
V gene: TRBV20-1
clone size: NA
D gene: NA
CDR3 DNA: TGCAGTGCCAGCTTACAGGAAAAACTGTTTTTT
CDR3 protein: CSASLQEKLFF

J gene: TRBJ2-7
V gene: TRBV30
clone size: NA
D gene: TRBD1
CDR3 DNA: TGTGCCTGGAGTAGACAGGGGTACGAGCAGTACTTC
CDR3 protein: CAWSRQGYEQYF

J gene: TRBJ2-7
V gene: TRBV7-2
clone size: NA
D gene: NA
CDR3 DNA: TGTGCCAGCAGCGTAGAGGTAACCTACGAGCAGTACTTC
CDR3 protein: CASSVEVTYEQYF

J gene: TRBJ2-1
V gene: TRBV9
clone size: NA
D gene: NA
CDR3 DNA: TGTGCCAGCAGCGTCTCTGACAATGAGCAGTTCTTC
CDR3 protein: CASSVSDNEQFF

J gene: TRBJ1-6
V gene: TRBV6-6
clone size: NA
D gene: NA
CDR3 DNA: TGTGCCAGCAGTTACGGGTATCAGGGTTCACCCCTCCACTTT
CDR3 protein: CASSYGYQGSPLHF

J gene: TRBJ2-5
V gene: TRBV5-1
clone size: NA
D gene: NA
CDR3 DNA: TGCGCCAGCAGCTTACCCCAAGAGACCCAGTACTTC
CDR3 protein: CASSLPQETQYF

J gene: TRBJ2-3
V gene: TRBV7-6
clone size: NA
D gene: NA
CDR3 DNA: TGTGCCAGCAGCTTAGGGGGCATAACGCAGTATTTT
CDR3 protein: CASSLGGITQYF

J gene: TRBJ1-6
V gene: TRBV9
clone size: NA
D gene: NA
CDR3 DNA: TGTGCCAGCAGCGCGTCCCCAGGGGCCTATAATTCACCCCTCCACTTT
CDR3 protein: CASSASPGAYNSPLHF

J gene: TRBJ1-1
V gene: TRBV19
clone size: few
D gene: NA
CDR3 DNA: TGTGCCAGTAGTATCAGCAGACGGGAAGCTTTCTTT
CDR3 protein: CASSISRREAFF

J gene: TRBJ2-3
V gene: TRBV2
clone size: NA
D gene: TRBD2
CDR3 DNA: TGTGCCAGCAGTGAAGAGCTAGCGGGGGGGCTGTATACGCAGTATTTT
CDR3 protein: CASSEELAGGLYTQYF

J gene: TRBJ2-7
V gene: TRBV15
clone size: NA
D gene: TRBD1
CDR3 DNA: TGTGCCACCAGCAGAGGGGACAGCCAAAAGGGCGAGCAGTACTTC
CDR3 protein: CATSRGDSQKGEQYF

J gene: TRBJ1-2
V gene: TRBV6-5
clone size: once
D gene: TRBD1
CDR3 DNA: TGTGCCAGCAGAAGGGACAGGGTAGGAGGGGGCTACACCTTC
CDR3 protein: CASRRDRVGGGYTF

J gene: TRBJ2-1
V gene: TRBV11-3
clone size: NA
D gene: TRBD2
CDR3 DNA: TGTGCCAGCTCTAGCGGGGGGCGGGATGAGCAGTTCTTC
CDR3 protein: CASSSGGRDEQFF

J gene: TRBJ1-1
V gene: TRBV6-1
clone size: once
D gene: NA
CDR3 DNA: TGTGCCAGCAGTGAACGGGATAACACTGAAGCTTTCTTT
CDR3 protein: CASSERDNTEAFF

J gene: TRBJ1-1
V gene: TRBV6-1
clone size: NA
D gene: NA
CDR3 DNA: TGTGCCAGCAGTGTGTCCCCGAACACTGAAGCTTTCTTT
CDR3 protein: CASSVSPNTEAFF

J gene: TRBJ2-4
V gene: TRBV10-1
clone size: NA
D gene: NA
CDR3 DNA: TGCGCCAGCAGTGAGTCTGGACCCCTGAACATTCAGTACTTC
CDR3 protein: CASSESGPLNIQYF

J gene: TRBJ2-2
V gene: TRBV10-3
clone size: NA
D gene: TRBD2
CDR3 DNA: TGTGCCATCAGTGCCCGGGAGGGCCTCGGAGGGGAGCTGTTTTTT
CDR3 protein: CAISAREGLGGELFF

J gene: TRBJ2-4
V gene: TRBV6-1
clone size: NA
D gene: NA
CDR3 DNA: TGTGCCAGCAAGCAGCCCAACCTAGCCAAAAACATTCAGTACTTC
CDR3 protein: CASKQPNLAKNIQYF

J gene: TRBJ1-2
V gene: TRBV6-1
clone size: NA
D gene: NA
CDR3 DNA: TGTGCCAGCAGCAGAGATATGGACTATGGCTACACCTTC
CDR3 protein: CASSRDMDYGYTF

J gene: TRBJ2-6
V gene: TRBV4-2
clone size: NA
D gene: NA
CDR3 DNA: TGTGCCAGCAGCCATGGAAGGGGAGGGGCCAACGTCCTGACTTTC
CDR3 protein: CASSHGRGGANVLTF

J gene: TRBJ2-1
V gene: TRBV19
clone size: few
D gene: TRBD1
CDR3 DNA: TGTGCCAGTAGTTCCCAGGACAGGACCGGTCAGTTCTTC
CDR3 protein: CASSSQDRTGQFF

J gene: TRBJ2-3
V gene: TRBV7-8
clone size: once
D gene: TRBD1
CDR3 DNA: TGTGCCAGCAGCTTTCGACAGGGGACGGCAGATACGCAGTATTTT
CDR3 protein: CASSFRQGTADTQYF

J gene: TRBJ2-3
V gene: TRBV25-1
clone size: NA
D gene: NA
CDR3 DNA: TGTGCCAGCAGTGCTAGTTCGGATACGCAGTATTTT
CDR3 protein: CASSASSDTQYF

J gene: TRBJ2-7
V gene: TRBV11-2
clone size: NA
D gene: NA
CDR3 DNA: TGTGCCAGCAGCTTAGCTCAGCAGGTCGGCGAGCAGTACTTC
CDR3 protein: CASSLAQQVGEQYF

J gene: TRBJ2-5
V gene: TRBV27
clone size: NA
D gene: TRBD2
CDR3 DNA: TGTGCCAGCAGTTTAATCCTAGCGGGAGGGCGGGAGACCCAGTACTTC
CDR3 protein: CASSLILAGGRETQYF

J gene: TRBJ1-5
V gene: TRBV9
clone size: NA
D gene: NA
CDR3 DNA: TGTGCCAGCAGCGTAGAAGACAGCAATCAGCCCCAGCATTTT
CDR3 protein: CASSVEDSNQPQHF

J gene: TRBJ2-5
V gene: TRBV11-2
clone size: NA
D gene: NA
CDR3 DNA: TGTGCCAGCAGCTTATACCGGGGTAGCGTGGAGACCCAGTACTTC
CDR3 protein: CASSLYRGSVETQYF

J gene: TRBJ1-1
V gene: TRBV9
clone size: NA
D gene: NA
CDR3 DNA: TGTGCCAGCAGGGGGACTAGACAAGACACTGAAGCTTTCTTT
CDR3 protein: CASRGTRQDTEAFF

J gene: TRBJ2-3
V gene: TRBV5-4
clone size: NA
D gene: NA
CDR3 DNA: TGTGCCAGCAGCTTGGAACTAGCAGATACGCAGTATTTT
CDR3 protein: CASSLELADTQYF

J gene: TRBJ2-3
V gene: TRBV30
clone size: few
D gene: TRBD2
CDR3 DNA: TGTGCCGGAACTAGCGGGGATGCAGATACGCAGTATTTT
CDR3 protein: CAGTSGDADTQYF

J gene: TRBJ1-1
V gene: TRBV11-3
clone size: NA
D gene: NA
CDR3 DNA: TGTGCCAGCAGCCCAGCCTTGACTGAAGCTTTCTTT
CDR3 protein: CASSPALTEAFF

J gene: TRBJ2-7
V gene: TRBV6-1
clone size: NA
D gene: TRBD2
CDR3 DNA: TGTGCCAGCAGACTTACTAGCGGGAATTCCAAAGAGCAGTACTTC
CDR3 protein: CASRLTSGNSKEQYF

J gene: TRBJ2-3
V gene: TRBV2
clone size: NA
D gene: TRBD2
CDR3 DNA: TGTGCCAGCAGGAGGAGGGCTAGCGGGGGGGTTGGCACAGATACGCAGTATTTT
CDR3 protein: CASRRRASGGVGTDTQYF

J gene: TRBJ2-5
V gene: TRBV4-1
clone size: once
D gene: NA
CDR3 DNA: TGCGCCAGCAGCCAAGCGTCCCGGGGCCAAGAGACCCAGTACTTC
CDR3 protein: CASSQASRGQETQYF

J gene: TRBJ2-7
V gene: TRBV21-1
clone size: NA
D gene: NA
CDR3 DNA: TGTGCCAGCAGCGGATCACCCTACGAGCAGTACTTC
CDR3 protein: CASSGSPYEQYF

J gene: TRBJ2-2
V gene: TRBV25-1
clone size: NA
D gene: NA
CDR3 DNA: TGTGCCAGCAGCATACAGGGTCCCGGGGAGCTGTTTTTT
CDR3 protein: CASSIQGPGELFF

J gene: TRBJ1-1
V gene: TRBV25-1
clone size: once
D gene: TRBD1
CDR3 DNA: TGTGCCAGCAGTGCCCGACAGGGAGACACTGAAGCTTTCTTT
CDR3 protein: CASSARQGDTEAFF

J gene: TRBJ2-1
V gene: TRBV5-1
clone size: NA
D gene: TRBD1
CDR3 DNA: TGCGCCAGCAGCGGACAGGCAAACAATGAGCAGTTCTTC
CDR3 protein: CASSGQANNEQFF

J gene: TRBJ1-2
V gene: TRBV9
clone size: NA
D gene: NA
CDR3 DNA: TGTGCCAGCAGCGAGCCCACCACGGCCCAACGGGGAAGAGATGGCTACACCTTC
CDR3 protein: CASSEPTTAQRGRDGYTF

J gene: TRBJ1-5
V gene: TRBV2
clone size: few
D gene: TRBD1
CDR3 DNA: TGTGCCAGCAGTGCAACAGGGGGCAGAGGCAATCAGCCCCAGCATTTT
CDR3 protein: CASSATGGRGNQPQHF

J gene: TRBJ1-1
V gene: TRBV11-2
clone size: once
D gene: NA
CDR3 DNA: TGTGCCAGCAGCTCACAGCCGAACACTGAAGCTTTCTTT
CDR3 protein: CASSSQPNTEAFF

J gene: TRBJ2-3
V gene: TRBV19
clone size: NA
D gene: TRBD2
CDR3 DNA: TGTGCCAGTAGCTCAAGGGGGAGTAGGCTAGCGGGAGCGCTTAGGGGCACAGATACGCAGTATTTT
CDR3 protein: CASSSRGSRLAGALRGTDTQYF

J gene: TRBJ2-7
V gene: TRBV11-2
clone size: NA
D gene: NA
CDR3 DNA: TGTGCCAGCAGCTTAGAGGGATCGGGCGAGCAGTACTTC
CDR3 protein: CASSLEGSGEQYF

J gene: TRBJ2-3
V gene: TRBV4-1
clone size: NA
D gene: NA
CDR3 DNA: TGCGCCAGCAGCCAAGCAAATTTGGGGGGCACAGATACGCAGTATTTT
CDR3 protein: CASSQANLGGTDTQYF

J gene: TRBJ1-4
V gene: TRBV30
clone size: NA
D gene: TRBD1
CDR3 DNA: TGTGCCTGGGTCGACAGGGTAGGCGAAAAACTGTTTTTT
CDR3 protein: CAWVDRVGEKLFF

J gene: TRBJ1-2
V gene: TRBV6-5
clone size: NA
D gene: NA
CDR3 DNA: TGTGCCAGCAGCTCCACGTGGACTCTGGTCGACGGCTACACCTTC
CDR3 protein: CASSSTWTLVDGYTF

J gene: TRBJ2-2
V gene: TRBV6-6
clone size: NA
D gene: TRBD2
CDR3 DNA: TGTGCCAGCAGTGATAGCGGGACGAACACCGGGGAGCTGTTTTTT
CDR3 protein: CASSDSGTNTGELFF

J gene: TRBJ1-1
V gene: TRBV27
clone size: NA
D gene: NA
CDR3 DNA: TGTGCCAGCAGGGACAGCATGAACACTGAAGCTTTCTTT
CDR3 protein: CASRDSMNTEAFF

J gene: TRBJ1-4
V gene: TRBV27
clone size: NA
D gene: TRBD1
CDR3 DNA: TGTGCCAGCAGTTCGCCCGGGACAGGGTTGGGTGAAAAACTGTTTTTT
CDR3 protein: CASSSPGTGLGEKLFF

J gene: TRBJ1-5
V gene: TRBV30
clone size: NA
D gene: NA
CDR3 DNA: TGTGCCTGGAGCGTAGAGGGATCTCGGCCCCAGCATTTT
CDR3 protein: CAWSVEGSRPQHF

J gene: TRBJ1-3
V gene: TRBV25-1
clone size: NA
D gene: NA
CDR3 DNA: TGTGCCAGCAGCAGGGTGGGGACTGGAAACACCATATATTTT
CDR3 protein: CASSRVGTGNTIYF

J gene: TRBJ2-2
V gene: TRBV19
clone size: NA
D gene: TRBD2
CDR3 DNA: TGTGCCAGTAGTATATTCGGACTAGCGGGGGGCAAGAACACCGGGGAGCTGTTTTTT
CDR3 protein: CASSIFGLAGGKNTGELFF

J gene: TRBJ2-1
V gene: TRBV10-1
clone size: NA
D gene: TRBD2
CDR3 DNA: TGCGCCAGCACTCCAACTAGCGGGAGCCGATACAATGAGCAGTTCTTC
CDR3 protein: CASTPTSGSRYNEQFF